This passage covers 30 T cell receptor beta chains from one sample sequenced in a study of blood T cell repertoires in COVID-19. Assay used: immunoSEQ multiplex PCR; TCRdb lists only in-frame clones, some missing. The sample includes about 400,000 clones, 88% of them seen just once. The sample consisted of PBMCs or T cells enriched from blood (not recorded which). Receptors originate from a woman in her forties with acute COVID-19.

This clone was observed once. The chain combines TRBV19 with TRBJ2-7, with 7 nucleotides matching TRBD1. Trimming at V came to 5 bases and at J to 3 bases, leaving 4 bases not matched to a gene. The CDR3 consists of 13 residues. The V gene's germline CDR1 is LNHDA and CDR2 SQIVND (reference sequence). The CDR3 DNA reads as TGTGCCAGTAGTCCTAACAGGGGCTACGAGCAGTACTTC. This translates into CASSPNRGYEQYF.

V gene TRBV18 combines with J gene TRBJ1-1; maybe TRBD1 (6 bases). CDR1 is KGHSH and CDR2 is LQKENI in the germline V gene. This CDR3 comprises 13 residues. V was clipped by 4 bases and J by 3 bases, with 9 bases between them. The CDR3 DNA reads as TGTGCCAGCTCACAGGGGGAACACACTGAAGCTTTCTTT. Translation: CASSQGEHTEAFF.

The CDR3 coding sequence is TGTGCCAGCAGCGCCGGGACAGGGACGGAAAAACTGTTTTTT. It encodes CASSAGTGTEKLFF. The chain uses TRBV6-5 and TRBJ1-4; TRBD1 aligns across 9 bases. The CDR3 is 14 amino acids. V shed 6 bases, J shed 8 bases, and the junction held 7 bases outside the gene matches. Germline V gene data show CDR1 as MNHEY and CDR2 as SVGAGI.

This chain connects TRBV19 to TRBJ1-3; a weak D match, TRBD1 (6 bases). V lost 8 bases to trimming and J lost 1 base, with 12 bases between them. CDR3 length: 14 residues. Germline CDR1 is LNHDA and CDR2 is SQIVND (reference sequence). CDR3 sequence: CASWDTPSGNTIYF. DNA of the CDR3: TGTGCCAGTTGGGACACTCCATCTGGAAACACCATATATTTT.

The V call is TRBV12-3 or TRBV12-4, the J call TRBJ2-7; D uncertain. Trimming cost V 2 bases and J 6 bases, with 11 bases left between them. There are 13 residues in the CDR3. Here the CDR3 reads CASSLLGATEQYF. CDR3 nucleotide sequence: TGTGCCAGCAGTTTACTGGGCGCGACCGAGCAGTACTTC.

This clone was found a few times. The J gene is TRBJ1-5, the V gene TRBV6-1, with D perhaps TRBD1 (6 bases). Germline loops: CDR1 MNHNS, CDR2 SASEGT. Trimming left V 0 bases short and J 4 bases short, with 13 bases between. This CDR3 is built from 16 residues. In DNA, the CDR3 is TGTGCCAGCAGTGAAGCAGCGGGGGCCGGGAATCAGCCCCAGCATTTT. Translation: CASSEAAGAGNQPQHF.

The gene calls are TRBV19 and TRBJ2-7, with D tentatively TRBD1 (5 bases). CDR3 length equals 16 residues. The germline V and J ends were trimmed by 4 bases and 7 bases, with 23 bases remaining between them. Germline CDR1 LNHDA, CDR2 SQIVND (reference sequence). As DNA, the CDR3 is TGTGCCAGTAGTAAAGGCTCGGACACCACCTTGGGGGAGCAGTACTTC. Translating gives CASSKGSDTTLGEQYF.

As concerns this clone: This same CDR3 is encoded by further DNA sequences in the sample. The chain uses TRBV19 and TRBJ1-2; tentative D call: TRBD1 (5 bases). CDR1 and CDR2 from the germline V gene are LNHDA and SQIVND (reference sequence). CDR3 length: 14 residues. Deletions cut 8 bases from V and 2 bases from J, with 15 bases between. CDR3 residues: CASAGSRANYGYTF. CDR3 coding DNA: TGTGCCAGTGCCGGGAGCAGGGCGAACTATGGCTACACCTTC.

V and J are TRBV7-9 and TRBJ2-1, with 10 bases lining up with TRBD2. V lost 5 bases and J lost 7; bases outside the gene matches: 2. Germline V gene data show CDR1 as SEHNR and CDR2 as FQNEAQ (reference sequence). The CDR3 has 13 amino acids. CDR3 bases: TGTGCCAGCAGCCCAGCGGGGGGGAATGAGCAGTTCTTC. It translates to CASSPAGGNEQFF.

The chain is built from TRBV5-4 and TRBJ1-1; unclear D gene. This CDR3 spans 13 amino acids. Germline CDR1 reads SGHNT; CDR2 reads YYREEE (reference sequence). The V and J ends lost 0 bases and 5 bases respectively, with 8 bases between them. The CDR3 region is CASSLDWRTEAFF. The CDR3 nucleotides are TGTGCCAGCAGCTTGGATTGGAGAACTGAAGCTTTCTTT.

J is TRBJ2-5 and V is TRBV2; TRBD2 agrees at 12 bases. The CDR3 sequence is 17 residues long. V gave up 8 bases and J gave up 1 base; unmatched junction bases: 11. Germline lookup yields CDR1 SNHLY and CDR2 FYNNEI. The CDR3 region has the DNA TGTGCCAGCCTAGGTTCTAGCGGGGGGGTCCTCCAAGAGACCCAGTACTTC. Translating gives CASLGSSGGVLQETQYF.

The chain is built from TRBV30 and TRBJ1-3; D gene ambiguous. CDR3 length equals 14 residues. The V end lost 2 bases, the J end lost 0 bases, and 8 bases lay between the germline ends. Germline loops: CDR1 GTSNPN, CDR2 SVGIG (reference sequence). The CDR3 DNA is TGTGCCTGGAGTCCCCTGAGCTCTGGAAACACCATATATTTT. Protein sequence: CAWSPLSSGNTIYF. The complete variable domain, with remaining parts taken from reference TRBV30 and TRBJ1-3, reads SQTIHQWPATLVQPVGSPLSLECTVEGTSNPNLYWYRQAAGRGLQLLFYSVGIGQISSEVPQNLSASRPQDRQFILSSKKLLLSDSGFYLCAWSPLSSGNTIYFGEGSWLTVV.

This sequence joins TRBV11-2 and TRBJ1-1; D is possibly TRBD1 (5 bases). The CDR3 sequence is 18 residues long. The V gene's germline CDR1 is SGHAT and CDR2 FQNNGV. V was shortened by 2 bases and J by 7 bases, with 26 bases between the two germline ends. CDR3 coding DNA: TGTGCCAGCAGCTTAAGTCATGGGGGTAGCGGTCGCATCTATGAAGCTTTCTTT. Amino acids: CASSLSHGGSGRIYEAFF.

This clone was recorded once. The chain recombines TRBV7-9 with TRBJ2-3; 8 bases are a match to TRBD2. CDR3 length: 15 amino acids. CDR1 and CDR2 (germline): SEHNR, FQNEAQ (reference sequence). Trimming at V came to 5 bases and at J to 5 bases, leaving 9 bases not matched to a gene. CDR3 sequence reads: CASSVTGTRGDTQYF. The CDR3 DNA reads TGTGCCAGCAGCGTAACCGGGACTAGGGGAGATACGCAGTATTTT.

V gene TRBV19 combines with J gene TRBJ1-1; tentative D call: TRBD1 (6 bases). The CDR3 has 15 residues. Trimming took 0 bases from V and 6 from J, leaving 14 bases between them. CDR1 and CDR2 (germline): LNHDA, SQIVND (reference sequence). The CDR3: CASSIDYRASSEAFF. The CDR3 coding sequence is TGTGCCAGTAGTATAGATTACAGGGCTAGTTCTGAAGCTTTCTTT.

The rearrangement uses TRBV5-5 and TRBJ2-3; 7 bases agree with TRBD1. The CDR3 is made up of 15 amino acids. V dropped 6 bases and J dropped 4; count of bases not matched to a gene: 11. Germline V gene lookup returns CDR1 SGHKS and CDR2 YYEKEE (reference sequence). CDR3 sequence: CASTIQGFGADTQYF. CDR3 nucleotide sequence: TGTGCCAGCACCATACAGGGGTTCGGGGCAGATACGCAGTATTTT.

The V call is TRBV15, the J call TRBJ1-5; D not certain. The CDR3 extends over 17 amino acids. Per the germline V gene, CDR1 is LNHNV and CDR2 is YYDKDF (reference sequence). V was cut by 1 base and J by 2 bases, with 15 bases left in between. The CDR3 is CATSRVDGRVGNQPQHF. CDR3 nucleotide sequence: TGTGCCACCAGCAGAGTTGATGGTCGAGTGGGCAATCAGCCCCAGCATTTT. The full variable domain, completed using reference TRBV15 and TRBJ1-5, is DAMVIQNPRYQVTQFGKPVTLSCSQTLNHNVMYWYQQKSSQAPKLLFHYYDKDFNNEADTPDNFQSRRPNTSFCFLDIRSPGLGDTAMYLCATSRVDGRVGNQPQHFGDGTRLSIL.

The V and J genes are TRBV3-1 (or the pseudogene TRBV3-2) and TRBJ2-2; TRBD2 agrees at 14 bases. The CDR3 sequence is 19 residues long. Germline values: CDR1 LGHDT, CDR2 YNNKEL (reference sequence). V lost 2 bases, J lost 2 bases, and 7 bases stayed unmatched. CDR3 sequence (DNA): TGTGCCAGCAGCCAACGGACTAGCGGGGGGTCCTTCAACACCGGGGAGCTGTTTTTT. It translates to CASSQRTSGGSFNTGELFF.

On this clone itself: The identical CDR3 is also encoded by other nucleotide sequences in the sample. The J gene is TRBJ2-5, the V gene TRBV15; D is possibly TRBD2 (5 bases). CDR1 is LNHNV and CDR2 is YYDKDF in the germline V gene (reference sequence). The CDR3 runs 15 residues. Trimming removed 0 bases at V and 2 bases at J, with 10 bases between. CDR3 residues: CATSRDRGFQETQYF. The CDR3 nucleotides read TGTGCCACCAGCAGAGATCGAGGGTTTCAAGAGACCCAGTACTTC.

The chain uses TRBV18 and TRBJ2-7; unclear D gene. Germline values: CDR1 KGHSH, CDR2 LQKENI. This CDR3 comprises 14 residues. Between the trimmed V and J ends, which lost 3 bases and 4 bases, there was a span of 13 bases. Here the CDR3 reads CASSPRIDGYEQYF. For the CDR3, the DNA is TGTGCCAGCTCACCCAGGATAGACGGTTACGAGCAGTACTTC.

This chain connects TRBV30 to TRBJ1-2; D is unclear. V lost 0 bases and J 0 bases, leaving 8 bases between the germline ends. CDR1 is GTSNPN, CDR2 SVGIG, per germline (reference sequence). CDR3 size: 14 residues. CDR3 region: CAWSVRQANYGYTF. CDR3 nucleotide sequence: TGTGCCTGGAGTGTACGCCAGGCTAACTATGGCTACACCTTC.

The chain couples TRBV3-1 (or the pseudogene TRBV3-2) to TRBJ1-5; possibly TRBD1 for D (5 bases). CDR3 length: 18 amino acids. CDR1 LGHDT and CDR2 YNNKEL come from the germline V gene (reference sequence). V was shortened by 3 bases and J by 4 bases, with 22 bases between the two germline ends. The CDR3, as DNA: TGTGCCAGCAGCCAGTGGTATCCGTGGGACGCGGGAAATCAGCCCCAGCATTTT. Translation: CASSQWYPWDAGNQPQHF.

The chain has TRBV3-1 (or the pseudogene TRBV3-2) and TRBJ1-1; 8 bases agree with TRBD1. The CDR3 is made up of 15 amino acids. V lost 3 bases and J lost 4; bases outside the gene matches: 7. The V gene's germline CDR1 is LGHDT and CDR2 YNNKEL (reference sequence). CDR3 coding DNA: TGTGCCAGCAGCCAGTCCACAGGGGGGGGCACTGAAGCTTTCTTT. Amino acid sequence: CASSQSTGGGTEAFF.

This clone was counted between two and nine times. This rearrangement joins TRBV4-2 to TRBJ1-2; 11 bases fit TRBD1. Germline assignment: CDR1 LGHNA and CDR2 YNFKEQ. The CDR3 is made up of 14 amino acids. Trimming took 3 bases from V and 8 from J; bases not matched to a gene: 5. Written as DNA, the CDR3 is TGTGCCAGCAGCCAGGGACAGGGGGGTTGGGGCTACACCTTC. The encoded protein is CASSQGQGGWGYTF.

V and J are TRBV7-9 and TRBJ1-3; TRBD1 aligns across 7 bases. The V and J ends lost 5 bases and 7 bases, in that order; junction bases with no gene match: 11. Germline assignment: CDR1 SEHNR and CDR2 FQNEAQ (reference sequence). There are 15 residues in the CDR3. CDR3 region: CASSGNDREKNTIYF. The CDR3 DNA reads as TGTGCCAGCAGCGGAAACGACAGGGAAAAGAACACCATATATTTT.

In regard to this clone: This sample also contains other DNA sequences that code for the same CDR3. The V call is TRBV5-1, the J call TRBJ1-2, with D maybe TRBD1 (6 bases). The CDR3 length is 13 residues. The V and J ends lost 4 bases and 2 bases respectively, with 9 bases between them. Germline CDR1 reads SGHRS; CDR2 reads YFSETQ. As DNA, the CDR3 is TGCGCCAGCAGCGCCGGACAGAACTATGGCTACACCTTC. Protein: CASSAGQNYGYTF. The variable domain in full, completed from reference TRBV5-1 and TRBJ1-2, reads KAGVTQTPRYLIKTRGQQVTLSCSPISGHRSVSWYQQTPGQGLQFLFEYFSETQRNKGNFPGRFSGRQFSNSRSEMNVSTLELGDSALYLCASSAGQNYGYTFGSGTRLTVV.

Here the CDR3 DNA reads TGTGCCACCAGTCCTAGCGGGGCATACACCGGGGAGCTGTTTTTT. Translation: CATSPSGAYTGELFF. The rearrangement links TRBV24-1 to TRBJ2-2; TRBD2 agrees at 9 bases. J gave up 3 bases and V 6 bases, and 4 bases lay outside the gene matches. Germline V gene sequence: CDR1 KGHDR, CDR2 SFDVKD. The CDR3 has 15 residues.

The chain uses TRBV5-1 and TRBJ1-1, with D unclear. The CDR3 totals 13 residues. Germline lookup yields CDR1 SGHRS and CDR2 YFSETQ. V lost 1 base to trimming and J lost 6 bases, with 10 bases between them. CDR3 in amino acids: CASSLNSVAEAFF. In DNA form, the CDR3 reads TGCGCCAGCAGCTTGAATTCGGTGGCTGAAGCTTTCTTT.

V gene TRBV5-1 combines with J gene TRBJ1-2, with TRBD1 as a possible D gene (6 bases). Trimming shortened V by 6 bases and J by 5 bases, and 14 bases separated the two germline ends. Per germline, CDR1 SGHRS and CDR2 YFSETQ. The CDR3 consists of 13 residues. CDR3 sequence (DNA): TGCGCCAGCACCCTCTTAGGGGGTTATGGCTACACCTTC. Translated, it gives CASTLLGGYGYTF. Full variable domain (outside the CDR3, taken from reference TRBV5-1 and TRBJ1-2): KAGVTQTPRYLIKTRGQQVTLSCSPISGHRSVSWYQQTPGQGLQFLFEYFSETQRNKGNFPGRFSGRQFSNSRSEMNVSTLELGDSALYLCASTLLGGYGYTFGSGTRLTVV.

The rearrangement links TRBV19 to TRBJ2-2; 11 bases align to TRBD1. V gave up 8 bases and J gave up 4 bases; unmatched junction bases: 6. CDR3 size: 15 residues. Germline CDR1 LNHDA, CDR2 SQIVND (reference sequence). For the CDR3, the DNA is TGTGCCAGTCGACGGACAGGGGGCAGCACCGGGGAGCTGTTTTTT. It is translated as CASRRTGGSTGELFF.